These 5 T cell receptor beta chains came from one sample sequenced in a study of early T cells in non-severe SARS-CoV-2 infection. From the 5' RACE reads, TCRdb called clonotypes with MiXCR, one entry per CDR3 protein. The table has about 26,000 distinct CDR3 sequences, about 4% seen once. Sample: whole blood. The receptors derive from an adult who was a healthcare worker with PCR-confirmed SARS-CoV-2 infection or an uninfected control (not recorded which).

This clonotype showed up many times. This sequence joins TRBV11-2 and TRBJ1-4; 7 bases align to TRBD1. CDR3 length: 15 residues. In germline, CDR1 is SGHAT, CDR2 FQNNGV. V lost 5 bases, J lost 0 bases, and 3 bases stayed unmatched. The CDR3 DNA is TGTGCCAGCAGCCCCGGGACAGCAACTAATGAAAAACTGTTTTTT. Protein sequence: CASSPGTATNEKLFF.

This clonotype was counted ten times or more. CDR3 sequence reads: CASSAGTSGRGEQFF. For the CDR3, the DNA is TGTGCCAGCAGCGCGGGGACTAGCGGGAGGGGTGAGCAGTTCTTC. V is TRBV7-2 and J is TRBJ2-1, with 16 bases fitting TRBD2. Trimming at V came to 5 bases and at J to 9 bases, leaving 4 bases not matched to a gene. The CDR3 covers 15 residues. Germline CDR1 is SGHTA and CDR2 is FQGNSA.

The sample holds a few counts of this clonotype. The CDR3: CSARSIYEQYF. In DNA form, the CDR3 reads TGCAGTGCTAGGAGTATCTACGAGCAGTACTTC. V gene TRBV20-1 combines with J gene TRBJ2-7; D ambiguous. The CDR3 is 11 amino acids. From germline, CDR1 is DFQATT and CDR2 SNEGSKA (reference sequence). Trimming took 3 bases from V and 3 from J, leaving 6 bases between them.

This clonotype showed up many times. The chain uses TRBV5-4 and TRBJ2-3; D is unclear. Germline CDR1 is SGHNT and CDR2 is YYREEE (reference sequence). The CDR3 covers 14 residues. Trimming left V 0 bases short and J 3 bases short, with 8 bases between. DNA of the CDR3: TGTGCCAGCAGCTTGGTCGGACCTACAGATACGCAGTATTTT. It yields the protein CASSLVGPTDTQYF.

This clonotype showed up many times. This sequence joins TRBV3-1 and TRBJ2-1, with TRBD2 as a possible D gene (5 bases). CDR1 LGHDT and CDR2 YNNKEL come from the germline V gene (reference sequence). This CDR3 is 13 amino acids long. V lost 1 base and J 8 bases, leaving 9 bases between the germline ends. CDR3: CASSQAGIYEQFF. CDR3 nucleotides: TGTGCCAGCAGCCAAGCGGGAATTTATGAGCAGTTCTTC.